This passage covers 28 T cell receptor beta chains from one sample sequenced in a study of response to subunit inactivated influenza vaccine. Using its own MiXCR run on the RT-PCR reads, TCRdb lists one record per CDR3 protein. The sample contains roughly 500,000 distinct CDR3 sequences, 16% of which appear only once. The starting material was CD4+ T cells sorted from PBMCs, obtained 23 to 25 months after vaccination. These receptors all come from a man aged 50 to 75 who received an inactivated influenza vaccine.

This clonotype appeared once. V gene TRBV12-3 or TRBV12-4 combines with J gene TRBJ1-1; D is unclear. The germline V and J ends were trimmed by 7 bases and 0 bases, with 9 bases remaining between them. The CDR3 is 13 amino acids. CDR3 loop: CASKGHLNTEAFF. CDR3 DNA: TGTGCCAGCAAAGGGCACCTGAACACTGAAGCTTTCTTT.

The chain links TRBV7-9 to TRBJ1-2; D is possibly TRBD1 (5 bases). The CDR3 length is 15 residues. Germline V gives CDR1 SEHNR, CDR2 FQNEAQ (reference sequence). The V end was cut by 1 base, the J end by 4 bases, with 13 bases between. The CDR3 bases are TGTGCCAGCAGCTTAGTCCCGGGACGGACCTATGGCTACACCTTC. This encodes CASSLVPGRTYGYTF.

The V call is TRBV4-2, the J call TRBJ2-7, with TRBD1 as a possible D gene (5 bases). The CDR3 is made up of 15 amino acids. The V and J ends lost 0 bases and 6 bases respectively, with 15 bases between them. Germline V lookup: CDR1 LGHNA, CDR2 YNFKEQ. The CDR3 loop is CASSQDWGYALEQYF. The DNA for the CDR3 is TGTGCCAGCAGCCAAGATTGGGGCTATGCGCTCGAGCAGTACTTC.

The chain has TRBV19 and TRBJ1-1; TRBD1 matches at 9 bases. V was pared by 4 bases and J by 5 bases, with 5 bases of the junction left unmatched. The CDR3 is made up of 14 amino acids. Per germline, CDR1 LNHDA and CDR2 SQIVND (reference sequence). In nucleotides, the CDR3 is TGTGCCAGTAGTAGGGACAGGGTACGAACTGAAGCTTTCTTT. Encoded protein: CASSRDRVRTEAFF.

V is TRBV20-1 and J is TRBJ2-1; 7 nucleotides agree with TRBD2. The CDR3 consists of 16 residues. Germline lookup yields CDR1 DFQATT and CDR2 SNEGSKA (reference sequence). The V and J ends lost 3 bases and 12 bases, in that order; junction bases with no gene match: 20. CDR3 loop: CSARVGGSAITKGQFF. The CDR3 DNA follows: TGCAGTGCTAGGGTGGGCGGGAGCGCCATAACTAAGGGGCAGTTCTTC.

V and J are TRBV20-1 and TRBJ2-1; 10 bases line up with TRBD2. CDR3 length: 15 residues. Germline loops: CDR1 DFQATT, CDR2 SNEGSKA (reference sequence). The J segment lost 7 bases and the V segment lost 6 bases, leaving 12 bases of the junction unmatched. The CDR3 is CSAPGERGGRNEQFF. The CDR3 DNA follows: TGCAGTGCGCCGGGGGAGCGGGGGGGCCGAAATGAGCAGTTCTTC.

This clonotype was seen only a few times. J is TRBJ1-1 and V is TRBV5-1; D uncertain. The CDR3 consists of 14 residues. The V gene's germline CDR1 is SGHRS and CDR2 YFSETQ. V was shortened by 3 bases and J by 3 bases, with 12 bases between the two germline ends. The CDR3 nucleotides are TGCGCCAGCAGCTCGTCTCTTGGGGACACTGAAGCTTTCTTT. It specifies CASSSSLGDTEAFF.

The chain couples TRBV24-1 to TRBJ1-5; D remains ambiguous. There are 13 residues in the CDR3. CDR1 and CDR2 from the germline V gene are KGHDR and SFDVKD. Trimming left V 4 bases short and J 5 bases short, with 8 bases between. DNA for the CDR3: TGTGCCACCAGTGAGTCGTCTTATCAGCCCCAGCATTTT. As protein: CATSESSYQPQHF.

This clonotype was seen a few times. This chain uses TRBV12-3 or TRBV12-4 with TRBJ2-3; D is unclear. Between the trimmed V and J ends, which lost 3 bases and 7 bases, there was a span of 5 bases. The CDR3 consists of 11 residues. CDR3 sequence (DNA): TGTGCCAGCAGTTTTTCAAATACGCAGTATTTT. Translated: CASSFSNTQYF.

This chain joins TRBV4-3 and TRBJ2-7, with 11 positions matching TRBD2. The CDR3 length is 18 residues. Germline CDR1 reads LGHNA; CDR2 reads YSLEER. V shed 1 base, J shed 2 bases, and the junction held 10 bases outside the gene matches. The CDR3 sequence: CASSQVWGSGGDAYEQYF. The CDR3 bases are TGCGCCAGCAGCCAAGTTTGGGGTAGCGGGGGGGATGCCTACGAGCAGTACTTC.

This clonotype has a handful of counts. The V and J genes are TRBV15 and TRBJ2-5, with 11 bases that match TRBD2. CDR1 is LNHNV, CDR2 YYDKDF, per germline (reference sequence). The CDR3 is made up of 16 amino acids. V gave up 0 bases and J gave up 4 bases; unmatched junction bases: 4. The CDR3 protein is CATSRDPTSGAETQYF. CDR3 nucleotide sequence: TGTGCCACCAGCAGAGATCCGACTAGCGGGGCAGAGACCCAGTACTTC.

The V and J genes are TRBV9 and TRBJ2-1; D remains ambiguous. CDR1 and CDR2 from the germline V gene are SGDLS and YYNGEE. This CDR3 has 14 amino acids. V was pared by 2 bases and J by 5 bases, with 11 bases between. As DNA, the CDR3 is TGTGCCAGCAGCGTCTCGGACGGCCACAATGAGCAGTTCTTC. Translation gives CASSVSDGHNEQFF.

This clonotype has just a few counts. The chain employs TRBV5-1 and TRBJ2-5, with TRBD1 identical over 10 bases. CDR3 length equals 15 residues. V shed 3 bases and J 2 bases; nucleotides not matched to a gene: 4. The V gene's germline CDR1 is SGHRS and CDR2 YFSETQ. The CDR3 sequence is CASSSGQGVQETQYF. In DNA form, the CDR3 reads TGCGCCAGCAGCTCCGGACAGGGGGTTCAAGAGACCCAGTACTTC.

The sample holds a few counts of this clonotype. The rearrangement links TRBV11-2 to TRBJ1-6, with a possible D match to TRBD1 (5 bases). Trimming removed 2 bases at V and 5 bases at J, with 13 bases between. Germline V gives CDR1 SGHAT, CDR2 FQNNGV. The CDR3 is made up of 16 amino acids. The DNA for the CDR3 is TGTGCCAGCAGCTTAAACGCCGGGGCGAATAATTCACCCCTCCACTTT. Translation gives CASSLNAGANNSPLHF.

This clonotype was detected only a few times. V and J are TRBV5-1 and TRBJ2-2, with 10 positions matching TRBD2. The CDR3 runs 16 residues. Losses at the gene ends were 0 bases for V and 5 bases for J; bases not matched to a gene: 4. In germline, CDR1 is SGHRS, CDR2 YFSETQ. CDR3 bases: TGCGCCAGCAGCTTGGAACTAGCGGGAAGGACCGGGGAGCTGTTTTTT. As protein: CASSLELAGRTGELFF.

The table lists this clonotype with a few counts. CDR3 loop: CASSLGGRKQFNYGYTF. For the CDR3, the DNA is TGTGCCAGCAGCTTGGGAGGTCGTAAACAGTTCAACTATGGCTACACCTTC. The gene calls are TRBV5-6 and TRBJ1-2; the D is unclear. Per the germline V gene, CDR1 is SGHDT and CDR2 is YYEEEE. The V end lost 0 bases, the J end lost 2 bases, and 17 bases lay between the germline ends. The CDR3 covers 17 residues.

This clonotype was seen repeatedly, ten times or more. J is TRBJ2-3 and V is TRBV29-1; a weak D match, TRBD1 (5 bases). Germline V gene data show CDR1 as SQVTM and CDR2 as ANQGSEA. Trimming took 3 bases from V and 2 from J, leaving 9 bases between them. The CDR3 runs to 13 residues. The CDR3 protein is CSVDAGFTDTQYF. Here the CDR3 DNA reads TGCAGCGTTGATGCAGGGTTCACAGATACGCAGTATTTT.

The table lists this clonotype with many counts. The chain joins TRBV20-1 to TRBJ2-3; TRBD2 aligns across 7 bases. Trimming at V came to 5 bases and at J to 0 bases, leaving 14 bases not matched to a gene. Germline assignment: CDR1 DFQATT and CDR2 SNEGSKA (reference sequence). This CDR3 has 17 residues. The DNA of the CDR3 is TGCAGTGCTGAGGCCCAGGGTGGCGGGGGAAGCACAGATACGCAGTATTTT. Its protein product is CSAEAQGGGGSTDTQYF.

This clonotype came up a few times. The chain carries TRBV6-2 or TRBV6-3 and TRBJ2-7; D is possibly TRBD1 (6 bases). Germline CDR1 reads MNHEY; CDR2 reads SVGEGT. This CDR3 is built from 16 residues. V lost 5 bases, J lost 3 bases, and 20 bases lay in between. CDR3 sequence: CASSVLFSRTDYEQYF. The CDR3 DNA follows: TGTGCCAGCAGTGTACTTTTCTCGAGGACAGACTACGAGCAGTACTTC.

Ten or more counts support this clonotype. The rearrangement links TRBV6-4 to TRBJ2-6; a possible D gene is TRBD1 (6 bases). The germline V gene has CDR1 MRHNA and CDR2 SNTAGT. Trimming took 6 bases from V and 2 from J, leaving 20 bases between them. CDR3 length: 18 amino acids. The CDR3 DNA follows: TGTGCCAGCAGGACTAACACAGGGTTTGTAGCTGGGGCCAACGTCCTGACTTTC. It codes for CASRTNTGFVAGANVLTF.

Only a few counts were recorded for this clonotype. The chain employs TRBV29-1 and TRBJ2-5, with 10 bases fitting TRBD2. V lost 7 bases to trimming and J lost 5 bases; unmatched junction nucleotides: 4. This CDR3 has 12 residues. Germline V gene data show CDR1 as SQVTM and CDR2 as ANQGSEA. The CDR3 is CSAGTSDETQYF. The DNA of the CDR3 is TGCAGCGCAGGGACTAGCGACGAGACCCAGTACTTC.

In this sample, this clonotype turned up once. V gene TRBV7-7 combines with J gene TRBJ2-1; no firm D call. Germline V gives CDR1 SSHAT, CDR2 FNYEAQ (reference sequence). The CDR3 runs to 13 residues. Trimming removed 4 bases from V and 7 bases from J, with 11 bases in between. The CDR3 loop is CASSSQGKNEQFF. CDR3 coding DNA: TGTGCCAGCAGCTCACAAGGGAAAAATGAGCAGTTCTTC.

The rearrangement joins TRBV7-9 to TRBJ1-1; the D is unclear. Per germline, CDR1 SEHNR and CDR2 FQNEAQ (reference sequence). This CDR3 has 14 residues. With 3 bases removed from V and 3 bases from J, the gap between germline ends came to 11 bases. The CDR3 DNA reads TGTGCCAGCAGCTTTTCTGGCTGGGACACTGAAGCTTTCTTT. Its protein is CASSFSGWDTEAFF.

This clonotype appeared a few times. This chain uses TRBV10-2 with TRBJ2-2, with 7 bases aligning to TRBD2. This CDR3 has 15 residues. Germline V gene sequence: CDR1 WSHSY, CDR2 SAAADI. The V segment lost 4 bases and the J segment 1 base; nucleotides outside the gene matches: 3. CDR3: CASSVSGWNTGELFF. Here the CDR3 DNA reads TGCGCCAGCAGTGTTAGCGGGTGGAACACCGGGGAGCTGTTTTTT.

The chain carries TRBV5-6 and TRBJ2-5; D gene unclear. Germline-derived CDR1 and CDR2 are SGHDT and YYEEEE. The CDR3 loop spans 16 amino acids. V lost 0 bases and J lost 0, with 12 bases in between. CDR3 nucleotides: TGTGCCAGCAGCTTGGCCAAACGGAGCTACCAAGAGACCCAGTACTTC. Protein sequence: CASSLAKRSYQETQYF.

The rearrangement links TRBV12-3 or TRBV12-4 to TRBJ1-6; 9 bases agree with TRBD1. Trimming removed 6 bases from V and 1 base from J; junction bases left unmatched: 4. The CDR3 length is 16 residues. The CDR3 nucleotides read TGTGCCAGCAGCCCTGGACAGGGGTCCTATAATTCACCCCTCCACTTT. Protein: CASSPGQGSYNSPLHF.

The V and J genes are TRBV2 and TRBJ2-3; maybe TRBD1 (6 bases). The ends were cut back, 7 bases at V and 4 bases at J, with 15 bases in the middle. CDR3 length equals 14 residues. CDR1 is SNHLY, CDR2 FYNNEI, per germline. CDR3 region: CASTTGSRADTQYF. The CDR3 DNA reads TGTGCCAGCACTACAGGGAGTCGTGCAGATACGCAGTATTTT.

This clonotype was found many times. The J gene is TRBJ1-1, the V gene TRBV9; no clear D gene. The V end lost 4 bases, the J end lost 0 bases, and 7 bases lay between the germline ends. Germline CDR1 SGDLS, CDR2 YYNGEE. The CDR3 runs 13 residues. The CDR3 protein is CASSTTVNTEAFF. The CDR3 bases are TGTGCCAGCAGCACCACAGTGAACACTGAAGCTTTCTTT.